Ten or more counts support the clone carrying this T cell receptor (beta chain). What it binds is unknown. The sample comes from a study of early T cells in non-severe SARS-CoV-2 infection. From the 5' RACE reads, TCRdb called clonotypes with MiXCR, one entry per CDR3 protein. The sample contains just under 90,000 distinct CDR3 sequences, about 15% of which appear only once. Study-level findings and limits: There was a bias toward anti-spike CD8 responses in VDJdb matching, which missed private and CD4 specificities.

The sequence was obtained from an adult who was a healthcare worker with PCR-confirmed SARS-CoV-2 infection or an uninfected control (not recorded which). Sequenced material: whole blood.

The CDR3 sequence is CASSLGEREFHEQYF. CDR3 nucleotides: TGTGCCAGCAGCTTGGGGGAGCGGGAGTTCCACGAGCAGTACTTC. The chain uses TRBV5-4 and TRBJ2-7; 8 bases are shared with TRBD2. This CDR3 has 15 residues. After removal of 0 bases from V and 5 bases from J, the junction contained 7 bases not matched to a gene. Germline V gene data show CDR1 as SGHNT and CDR2 as YYREEE (reference sequence).